Each of the 26 T cell receptor beta chains below was sequenced from the same sample in a study of T cells in localized non-small cell lung cancer. Assay used: immunoSEQ multiplex PCR; TCRdb lists only in-frame clones, some missing. The sample shows about 130,000 clones, more than 70% of them seen only once. The sample consisted of peripheral blood, taken before any cancer treatment. These receptors were taken from a female donor older than 55 with stage I lung adenocarcinoma.

The rearrangement links TRBV5-4 to TRBJ2-3; tentative D call: TRBD1 (6 bases). Germline V CDR1 and CDR2: SGHNT, YYREEE (reference sequence). This CDR3 has 15 amino acids. Deletions cut 4 bases from V and 0 bases from J, with 12 bases between. CDR3 amino acids: CASSQRTGSTDTQYF. CDR3 coding DNA: TGTGCCAGCAGCCAGAGAACAGGGAGCACAGATACGCAGTATTTT.

The chain joins TRBV19 to TRBJ2-7, with TRBD1 matching over 10 bases. With 5 bases clipped from V and 2 bases from J, the junction kept 6 bases outside the gene matches. This CDR3 spans 15 amino acids. Germline-derived CDR1 and CDR2 are LNHDA and SQIVND (reference sequence). The CDR3 DNA sequence: TGTGCCAGTAGTTCGATCGGGACAGGGGCCTACGAGCAGTACTTC. Amino acid sequence: CASSSIGTGAYEQYF.

This rearrangement joins TRBV25-1 to TRBJ2-1, with TRBD2 identical over 10 bases. This CDR3 has 16 amino acids. V gave up 4 bases and J gave up 4 bases; unmatched junction bases: 7. Per the germline V gene, CDR1 is MGHDK and CDR2 is SYGVNS. CDR3: CASSGIGLAEYNEQFF. The CDR3 DNA reads TGTGCCAGCAGTGGAATAGGACTAGCGGAATACAATGAGCAGTTCTTC.

The chain is built from TRBV19 and TRBJ2-1; 16 bases map to TRBD2. This CDR3 region has 16 residues. With 4 bases clipped from V and 6 bases from J, the junction kept 3 bases outside the gene matches. Germline CDR1 is LNHDA and CDR2 is SQIVND (reference sequence). The CDR3 protein is CASSTGTSGRANEQFF. The CDR3, as DNA: TGTGCCAGTAGTACAGGGACTAGCGGGAGGGCCAATGAGCAGTTCTTC.

The chain links TRBV6-1 to TRBJ2-7; D gene uncertain. The CDR3 totals 10 residues. V gave up 6 bases and J gave up 7 bases, with 7 bases separating them. Germline CDR1 MNHNS, CDR2 SASEGT. For the CDR3, the DNA is TGTGCCAGCAGATTCGGAGAGCAGTACTTC. This translates into CASRFGEQYF.

CDR3 nucleotide sequence: TGTGCCAGCAGCTCCGGGAACTATGGCTACACCTTC. Its protein is CASSSGNYGYTF. This chain connects TRBV5-6 to TRBJ1-2; D ambiguous. Per germline, CDR1 SGHDT and CDR2 YYEEEE. The CDR3 has 12 residues. Trimming cost V 3 bases and J 2 bases, with 5 bases left between them.

The rearrangement joins TRBV2 to TRBJ2-1; D perhaps matches TRBD2 (6 bases). This CDR3 region has 13 residues. Germline CDR1 SNHLY, CDR2 FYNNEI. Trimming removed 5 bases from V and 4 bases from J, with 9 bases in between. This CDR3 reads CASSRDSYNEQFF. CDR3 coding DNA: TGTGCCAGCAGTCGGGACTCTTACAATGAGCAGTTCTTC.

The chain joins TRBV2 to TRBJ1-5, with D unresolved. The length of the CDR3 is 12 residues. Germline V gene lookup returns CDR1 SNHLY and CDR2 FYNNEI. Trimming removed 3 bases at V and 11 bases at J, with 11 bases between. CDR3 sequence: CASSENGHAQHF. CDR3 DNA: TGTGCCAGCAGTGAGAACGGTCATGCCCAGCATTTT.

The V gene is TRBV10-1, the J gene TRBJ2-7; no clear D. The V and J ends lost 8 bases and 4 bases respectively, with 12 bases between them. The CDR3 covers 12 residues. The germline CDR1 and CDR2 sequences are WNHNN and SYGVQD (reference sequence). The CDR3 DNA is TGCGCCAGCGGGCAAGACTTGTACGAGCAGTACTTC. It codes for CASGQDLYEQYF.

This clone has just a few counts. The V and J genes are TRBV5-1 and TRBJ1-2; D is possibly TRBD1 (5 bases). The CDR3 has 13 residues. The V end was cut by 4 bases, the J end by 4 bases, with 11 bases between. Germline CDR1 is SGHRS and CDR2 is YFSETQ. Here the CDR3 reads CASSPTTVYGYTF. CDR3 sequence (DNA): TGCGCCAGCAGCCCAACGACAGTCTATGGCTACACCTTC.

The chain links TRBV5-6 to TRBJ1-1; a weak D match, TRBD1 (5 bases). This CDR3 has 16 amino acids. Trimming stripped 5 bases from V and 1 base from J, with 18 bases between. Germline V CDR1 and CDR2: SGHDT, YYEEEE. CDR3 sequence reads: CASRNWGTWRNTEAFF. The DNA of the CDR3 is TGTGCCAGCAGGAACTGGGGGACGTGGAGGAACACTGAAGCTTTCTTT.

The V call is TRBV27, the J call TRBJ1-2; D gene ambiguous. V lost 6 bases and J lost 4, with 12 bases in between. Per germline, CDR1 MNHEY and CDR2 SMNVEV (reference sequence). This CDR3 has 13 amino acids. The chain's CDR3 is CASSRSTPYGYTF. CDR3 nucleotide sequence: TGTGCCAGCAGCCGTAGTACCCCCTATGGCTACACCTTC.

This clone appeared a single time. The chain links TRBV18 to TRBJ2-3; 10 bases are shared with TRBD1. Germline trimming cut 5 bases from V and 2 bases from J; bases unmatched to any gene: 4. The CDR3 is 15 amino acids. CDR1 and CDR2 (germline): KGHSH, LQKENI. The CDR3 is CASSKGQGHTDTQYF. In nucleotides, the CDR3 is TGTGCCAGCTCAAAGGGACAGGGGCACACAGATACGCAGTATTTT. The full variable domain, completed using reference TRBV18 and TRBJ2-3, is NAGVMQNPRHLVRRRGQEARLRCSPMKGHSHVYWYRQLPEEGLKFMVYLQKENIIDESGMPKERFSAEFPKEGPSILRIQQVVRGDSAAYFCASSKGQGHTDTQYFGPGTRLTVL.

The chain employs TRBV28 and TRBJ1-2; D gene ambiguous. V shed 5 bases and J shed 0 bases, with 7 bases lying between them. Germline CDR1 and CDR2: MDHEN and SYDVKM. CDR3 length: 13 residues. CDR3 DNA sequence: TGTGCCAGCAGTGTGGAGGCTAACTATGGCTACACCTTC. This sequence encodes CASSVEANYGYTF.

The rearrangement joins TRBV6-6 to TRBJ2-5; 10 bases agree with TRBD1. This CDR3 has 15 amino acids. The trim removed 5 bases at V and 5 bases at J, leaving 8 bases unmatched. The germline V gene encodes CDR1 MNHNY and CDR2 SVGAGI (reference sequence). CDR3 amino acids: CASSPRDRGLETQYF. CDR3 nucleotides: TGTGCCAGCAGTCCCAGAGACAGGGGGCTGGAGACCCAGTACTTC.

The V call is TRBV14, the J call TRBJ2-7; 7 nucleotides align to TRBD1. Germline CDR1 reads SGHDN; CDR2 reads FVKESK. The length of the CDR3 is 15 residues. V lost 4 bases, J lost 2 bases, and 8 bases stayed unmatched. The CDR3 nucleotides are TGTGCCAGCAGCCGGCTCGGACAGGAGACCTACGAGCAGTACTTC. Translating it yields CASSRLGQETYEQYF.

The chain couples TRBV19 to TRBJ2-5; 7 bases fit TRBD2. CDR1 and CDR2 (germline): LNHDA, SQIVND (reference sequence). The ends lost 3 bases at V and 7 bases at J; junction bases unmatched: 8. The CDR3 loop spans 14 amino acids. CDR3 sequence reads: CASSITQTSPTQYF. The CDR3, as DNA: TGTGCCAGTAGTATTACCCAGACTAGCCCGACCCAGTACTTC. Drawing the rest from reference TRBV19 and TRBJ2-5, the complete variable domain is DGGITQSPKYLFRKEGQNVTLSCEQNLNHDAMYWYRQDPGQGLRLIYYSQIVNDFQKGDIAEGYSVSREKKESFPLTVTSAQKNPTAFYLCASSITQTSPTQYFGPGTRLLVL.

This chain's CDR3 is CASTHQGDPYNEQFF. CDR3 coding DNA: TGTGCCAGCACTCACCAGGGCGACCCCTACAATGAGCAGTTCTTC. The chain combines TRBV6-1 with TRBJ2-1, with D possibly matching TRBD1 (5 bases). Per germline, CDR1 MNHNS and CDR2 SASEGT. The CDR3 is 15 residues long. With 7 bases removed from V and 2 bases from J, the gap between germline ends came to 15 bases.

The gene calls are TRBV5-1 and TRBJ2-2; 9 nucleotides match TRBD1. This CDR3 region has 16 residues. The germline V gene has CDR1 SGHRS and CDR2 YFSETQ. The junction had 9 bases not matched to a gene; V was cut back by 0 bases and J by 9 bases. The CDR3 sequence is CASSLEGQGRFRELFF. CDR3 sequence (DNA): TGCGCCAGCAGCTTGGAGGGACAGGGAAGATTTAGGGAGCTGTTTTTT.

The CDR3 DNA reads as TGTGCCAGTACCTTCAGAGGCAATCAGCCCCAGCATTTT. Its protein product is CASTFRGNQPQHF. The chain uses TRBV19 and TRBJ1-5; D not certain. This CDR3 is built from 13 residues. V lost 7 bases and J lost 2, with 9 bases in between. Germline values: CDR1 LNHDA, CDR2 SQIVND (reference sequence).

The V gene is TRBV4-1, the J gene TRBJ1-1; TRBD1 is a possible D gene (6 bases). The CDR3 is 15 residues long. Germline V gene data show CDR1 as MGHRA and CDR2 as YSYEKL. V lost 0 bases, J lost 5 bases, and 13 bases lay in between. The CDR3 region is CASSQDGGGWTEAFF. The CDR3 DNA reads as TGCGCCAGCAGCCAAGATGGGGGGGGCTGGACTGAAGCTTTCTTT.

The chain uses TRBV10-3 and TRBJ2-1; TRBD2 matches at 11 bases. The length of the CDR3 is 13 residues. The V gene end was trimmed by 4 bases and the J gene end by 12 bases; junction bases not matched to a gene: 5. CDR1 ENHRY and CDR2 SYGVKD come from the germline V gene. The CDR3 region has the DNA TGTGCCATCAGTGTAGTAGCGGGAGGGGTGCAGTTCTTC. It yields the protein CAISVVAGGVQFF.

As DNA, the CDR3 is TGCGCCAGCAGCTTGTTGGTGGGAGAAGCAGATACGCAGTATTTT. This codes for CASSLLVGEADTQYF. This chain connects TRBV5-1 to TRBJ2-3; TRBD2 is a possible D gene (5 bases). Trimming left V 1 base short and J 4 bases short, with 13 bases between. The V gene's germline CDR1 is SGHRS and CDR2 YFSETQ. This CDR3 has 15 amino acids. The complete variable domain, with remaining parts taken from reference TRBV5-1 and TRBJ2-3, reads KAGVTQTPRYLIKTRGQQVTLSCSPISGHRSVSWYQQTPGQGLQFLFEYFSETQRNKGNFPGRFSGRQFSNSRSEMNVSTLELGDSALYLCASSLLVGEADTQYFGPGTRLTVL.

V gene TRBV5-4 combines with J gene TRBJ1-1, with D uncertain. The CDR3 sequence is 14 residues long. From germline, CDR1 is SGHNT and CDR2 YYREEE (reference sequence). Trimming left V 4 bases short and J 1 base short, with 11 bases between. CDR3 sequence (DNA): TGTGCCAGCAGCCCCTGGCGGGGGAACACTGAAGCTTTCTTT. This translates into CASSPWRGNTEAFF.

The gene calls are TRBV29-1 and TRBJ2-3, with 9 bases aligning to TRBD2. CDR1 is SQVTM and CDR2 is ANQGSEA in the germline V gene. The V segment lost 7 bases and the J segment 1 base; nucleotides outside the gene matches: 3. This CDR3 is built from 13 residues. In DNA, the CDR3 is TGCAGCGAGTCTAGCGGGGGCACAGATACGCAGTATTTT. Its translation is CSESSGGTDTQYF.

The J gene is TRBJ2-5, the V gene TRBV28, with TRBD2 matching 8 bases. Trimming took 2 bases from V and 3 from J; bases not matched to a gene: 5. CDR1 and CDR2 (germline): MDHEN, SYDVKM. This CDR3 region has 15 residues. DNA of the CDR3: TGTGCCAGCAGTTTAGGATTAGCGGGAAAAGAGACCCAGTACTTC. Protein sequence: CASSLGLAGKETQYF.